The 9 T cell receptor beta chains below come from one sample, sequenced in a study of blood T cell repertoires in COVID-19. Only in-frame clones appear in the TCRdb table, and some are missing; sequencing was by immunoSEQ multiplex PCR. The sample shows 30,000 to 40,000 clones, 70% to 90% of them seen only once. Sequences were obtained from peripheral blood. The source is a woman over 75 with active or convalescent COVID-19.

The chain is built from TRBV19 and TRBJ1-5, with 12 bases lining up with TRBD1. Germline V gene sequence: CDR1 LNHDA, CDR2 SQIVND (reference sequence). Unmatched junction bases numbered 12, after V lost 1 base and J lost 2 bases. The length of the CDR3 is 20 residues. In DNA, the CDR3 is TGTGCCAGTAGTATAGTGACTTTTGGGACAGGGGGCCTGGGCAATCAGCCCCAGCATTTT. Amino acid sequence: CASSIVTFGTGGLGNQPQHF.

This rearrangement joins TRBV20-1 to TRBJ1-2, with 8 bases lining up with TRBD1. CDR3 length: 14 residues. With 3 bases clipped from V and 4 bases from J, the junction kept 7 bases outside the gene matches. Germline V gives CDR1 DFQATT, CDR2 SNEGSKA (reference sequence). CDR3 sequence (DNA): TGCAGTGCTAGTGGGGTCGGACAGGGCTATGGCTACACCTTC. Its translation: CSASGVGQGYGYTF.

The chain uses TRBV3-1 (or the pseudogene TRBV3-2) and TRBJ2-3; no reliable D call. Trimming stripped 2 bases from V and 6 bases from J, with 15 bases between. Germline V gene data show CDR1 as LGHDT and CDR2 as YNNKEL (reference sequence). The CDR3 is 15 amino acids. The CDR3 coding sequence is TGTGCCAGCAGCCAACTCCCCCGGAGTTGGGATACGCAGTATTTT. Translation gives CASSQLPRSWDTQYF.

The sample holds one count of this clone. The V call is TRBV19, the J call TRBJ2-6, with D maybe TRBD2 (5 bases). The CDR3 is made up of 17 amino acids. CDR1 and CDR2 from the germline V gene are LNHDA and SQIVND (reference sequence). The V end was cut by 7 bases, the J end by 1 base, with 17 bases between. CDR3 amino acids: CASTPGADWSGANVLTF. The DNA of the CDR3 is TGTGCCAGTACCCCCGGCGCGGACTGGTCTGGGGCCAACGTCCTGACTTTC.

This rearrangement joins TRBV6-1 to TRBJ1-2; D unclear. Between the trimmed V and J ends, which lost 4 bases and 1 base, there was a span of 19 bases. Germline CDR1 and CDR2: MNHNS and SASEGT. The CDR3 loop spans 17 amino acids. CDR3 sequence reads: CASSGTEIPLFNYGYTF. The CDR3, as DNA: TGTGCCAGCAGTGGAACAGAAATCCCCCTATTTAACTATGGCTACACCTTC.

In this sample, this clone turned up a few times. The chain has TRBV7-9 and TRBJ2-2, with TRBD2 as a possible D gene (6 bases). From germline, CDR1 is SEHNR and CDR2 FQNEAQ (reference sequence). CDR3 size: 16 residues. V gave up 4 bases and J gave up 5 bases, with 17 bases separating them. Here the CDR3 DNA reads TGTGCCAGCAGCTGGGGGGAGAGGATTAGAACCGGGGAGCTGTTTTTT. Translation gives CASSWGERIRTGELFF.

The CDR3 DNA follows: TGTGCCAGCAGCCCTATCCCCGGGACAGGAACCTACGAGCAGTACTTC. Translated, it gives CASSPIPGTGTYEQYF. V and J are TRBV11-1 and TRBJ2-7; 8 positions agree with TRBD1. CDR1 is SGHAT, CDR2 FQDESV, per germline (reference sequence). The CDR3 covers 16 residues. V shed 5 bases and J 2 bases; nucleotides not matched to a gene: 11.

This clone was seen just once. As DNA, the CDR3 is TGTGCCAGCAGTGAAGGTAGCAGTAGCTATGGCTACACCTTC. Its protein is CASSEGSSSYGYTF. The gene calls are TRBV2 and TRBJ1-2; D gene uncertain. V lost 1 base, J lost 4 bases, and 10 bases lay in between. The CDR3 is 14 residues long. Germline values: CDR1 SNHLY, CDR2 FYNNEI.

V is TRBV30 and J is TRBJ1-5, with D unresolved. Germline V CDR1 and CDR2: GTSNPN, SVGIG (reference sequence). This CDR3 spans 14 amino acids. V was cut by 2 bases and J by 4 bases, with 12 bases left in between. The CDR3 DNA reads TGTGCCTGGAGTAACGGTAAAGCAAATCAGCCCCAGCATTTT. Translated: CAWSNGKANQPQHF.